This T cell receptor beta chain was found in a study of T cells after yellow fever vaccination. The ends were cut back, 2 bases at V and 3 bases at J, with 13 bases in the middle. CDR1 MNHEY and CDR2 SVGAGI come from the germline V gene. This CDR3 contains 15 residues. This clonotype has only a few counts. Its antigen remains unidentified. The TCR cDNA carried a universal primer site and UMIs from 5'RACE template switching. MiXCR, run by TCRdb on the 5' RACE reads, gives a single entry per CDR3 protein. The sample holds approximately 150,000 distinct CDR3 sequences, about 6% seen once. Whole-study findings and limits: The CD4 and CD8 compartments had a small share of their clonotypes in common.

The receptor comes from a man between 18 and 35 years old who received the YFV17D yellow fever vaccine. V usage is TRBV6-5 and J usage is TRBJ1-1; D is possibly TRBD1 (6 bases). Sequenced material: CD4+ T cells sorted from PBMCs, taken on the day of the first yellow fever vaccination. As DNA, the CDR3 is TGTGCCAGCAGTTACCACCAACAGGGATACACTGAAGCTTTCTTT. Translated, it gives CASSYHQQGYTEAFF.